Listed here is a single TCR beta chain. The target antigen is unknown. The data derive from a study of blood T cells in healthy people across ages. Findings and limits, study-wide: Older age coincided with a roughly linear decline in TCR beta diversity per million T cells.

The CDR3 covers 16 residues. Germline V gives CDR1 MNHEY, CDR2 SVGAGI. The trim removed 0 bases at V and 4 bases at J, leaving 6 bases unmatched. A second PCR of 7 to 11 cycles used a sample-barcoded 5' primer and a J-beta primer mix. TCRdb processed the 5' RACE reads anew with MiXCR; each CDR3 protein has one entry. This sample has over 700,000 distinct CDR3 sequences, with 53% found just once. The chain links TRBV6-5 to TRBJ2-1; 7 bases are shared with TRBD1. Sequencing was performed on blood. The TCR comes from a man older than 75 in good health. The CDR3 reads CASSYSSATGYNEQFF. Here the CDR3 DNA reads TGTGCCAGCAGTTACTCGAGCGCGACAGGGTACAATGAGCAGTTCTTC.